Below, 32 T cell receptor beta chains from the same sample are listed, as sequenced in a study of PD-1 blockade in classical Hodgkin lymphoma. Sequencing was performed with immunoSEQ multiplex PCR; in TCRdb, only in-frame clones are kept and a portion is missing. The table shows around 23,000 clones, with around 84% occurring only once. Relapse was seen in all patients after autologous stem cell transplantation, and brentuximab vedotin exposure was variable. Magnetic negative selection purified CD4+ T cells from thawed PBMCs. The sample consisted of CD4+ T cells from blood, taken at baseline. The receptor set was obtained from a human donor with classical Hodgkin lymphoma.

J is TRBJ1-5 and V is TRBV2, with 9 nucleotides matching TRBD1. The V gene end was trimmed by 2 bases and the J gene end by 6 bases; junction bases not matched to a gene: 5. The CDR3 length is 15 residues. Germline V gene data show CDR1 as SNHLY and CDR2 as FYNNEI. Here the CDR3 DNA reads TGTGCCAGCAGTGAAACCCGGACAGGGGCTCAGCCCCAGCATTTT. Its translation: CASSETRTGAQPQHF.

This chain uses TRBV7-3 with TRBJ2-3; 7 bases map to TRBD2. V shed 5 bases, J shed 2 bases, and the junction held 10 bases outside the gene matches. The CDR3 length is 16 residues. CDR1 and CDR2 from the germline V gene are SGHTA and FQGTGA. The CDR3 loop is CASSLRAGSTTDTQYF. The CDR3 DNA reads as TGTGCCAGCAGCCTAAGAGCGGGATCCACCACAGATACGCAGTATTTT.

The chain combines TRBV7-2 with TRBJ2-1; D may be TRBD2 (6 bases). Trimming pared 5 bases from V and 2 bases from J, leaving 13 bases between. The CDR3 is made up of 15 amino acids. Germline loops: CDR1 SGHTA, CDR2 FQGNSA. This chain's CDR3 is CASSADYGPYNEQFF. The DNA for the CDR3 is TGTGCCAGCAGCGCGGACTACGGGCCCTACAATGAGCAGTTCTTC. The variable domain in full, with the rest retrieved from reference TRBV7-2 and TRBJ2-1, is GAGVSQSPSNKVTEKGKDVELRCDPISGHTALYWYRQSLGQGLEFLIYFQGNSAPDKSGLPSDRFSAERTGGSVSTLTIQRTQQEDSAVYLCASSADYGPYNEQFFGPGTRLTVL.

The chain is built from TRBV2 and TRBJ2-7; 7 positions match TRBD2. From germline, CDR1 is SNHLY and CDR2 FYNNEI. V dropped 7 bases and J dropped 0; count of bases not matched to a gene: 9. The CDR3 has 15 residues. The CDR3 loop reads CASKREQVSSYEQYF. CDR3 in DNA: TGTGCCAGCAAGCGGGAACAGGTGAGCTCCTACGAGCAGTACTTC. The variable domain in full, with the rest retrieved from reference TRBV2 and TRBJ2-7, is EPEVTQTPSHQVTQMGQEVILRCVPISNHLYFYWYRQILGQKVEFLVSFYNNEISEKSEIFDDQFSVERPDGSNFTLKIRSTKLEDSAMYFCASKREQVSSYEQYFGPGTRLTVT.

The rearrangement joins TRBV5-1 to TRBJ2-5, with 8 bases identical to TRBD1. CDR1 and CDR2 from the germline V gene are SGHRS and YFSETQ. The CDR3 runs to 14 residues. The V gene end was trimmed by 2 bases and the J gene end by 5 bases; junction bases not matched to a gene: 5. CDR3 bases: TGCGCCAGCAGCTTCTCAGGGGGCGGCGAGACCCAGTACTTC. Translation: CASSFSGGGETQYF.

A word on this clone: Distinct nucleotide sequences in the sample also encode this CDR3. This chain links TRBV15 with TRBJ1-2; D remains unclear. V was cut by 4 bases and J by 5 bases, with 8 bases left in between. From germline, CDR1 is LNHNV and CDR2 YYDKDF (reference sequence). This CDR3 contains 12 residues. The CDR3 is CATSMTDYGYTF. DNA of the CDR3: TGTGCCACCAGCATGACTGATTATGGCTACACCTTC.

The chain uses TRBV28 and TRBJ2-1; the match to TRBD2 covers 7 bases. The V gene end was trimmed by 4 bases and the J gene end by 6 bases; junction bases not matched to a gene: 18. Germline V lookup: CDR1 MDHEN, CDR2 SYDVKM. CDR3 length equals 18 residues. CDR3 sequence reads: CASSYPWEGQGRGNEQFF. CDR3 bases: TGTGCCAGCAGTTATCCCTGGGAGGGGCAGGGAAGGGGCAATGAGCAGTTCTTC.

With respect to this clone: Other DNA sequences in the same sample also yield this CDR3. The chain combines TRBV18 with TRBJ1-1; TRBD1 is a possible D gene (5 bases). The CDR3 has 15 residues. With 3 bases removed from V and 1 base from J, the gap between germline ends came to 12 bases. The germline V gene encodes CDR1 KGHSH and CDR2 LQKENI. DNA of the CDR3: TGTGCCAGCTCACCGTTCGGGGGTGAGAACACTGAAGCTTTCTTT. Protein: CASSPFGGENTEAFF.

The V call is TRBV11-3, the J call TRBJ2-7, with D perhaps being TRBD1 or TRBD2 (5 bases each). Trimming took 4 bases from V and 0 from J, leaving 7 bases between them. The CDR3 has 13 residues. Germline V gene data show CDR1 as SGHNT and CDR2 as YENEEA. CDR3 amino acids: CASSYGTSYEQYF. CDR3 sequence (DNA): TGTGCCAGCAGCTATGGGACCTCCTACGAGCAGTACTTC.

CDR3 in amino acids: CASSAGTEPSNEQFF. The DNA of the CDR3 is TGTGCCAGCAGCGCTGGGACAGAGCCTTCCAATGAGCAGTTCTTC. The chain employs TRBV9 and TRBJ2-1, with 7 bases matching TRBD1. V shed 3 bases, J shed 6 bases, and the junction held 9 bases outside the gene matches. Per germline, CDR1 SGDLS and CDR2 YYNGEE. CDR3 size: 15 residues.

CDR3 DNA sequence: TGCGCCAGCAGCCCACAGGGTCCTAACACTGAAGCTTTCTTT. Translating gives CASSPQGPNTEAFF. The J gene is TRBJ1-1, the V gene TRBV5-1, with D perhaps TRBD1 (6 bases). The CDR3 is 14 amino acids. The germline gives CDR1 SGHRS, CDR2 YFSETQ. Trimming took off 4 bases at V and 2 bases at J, with 12 bases between the two ends.

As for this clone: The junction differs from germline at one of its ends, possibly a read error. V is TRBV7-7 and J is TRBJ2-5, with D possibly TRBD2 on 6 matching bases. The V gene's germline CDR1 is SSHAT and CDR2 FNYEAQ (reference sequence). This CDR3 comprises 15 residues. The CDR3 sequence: CASSLGGTGAETQYF. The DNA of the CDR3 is TGTGCTAGCAGCTTAGGAGGGACGGGTGCAGAGACCCAGTACTTC.

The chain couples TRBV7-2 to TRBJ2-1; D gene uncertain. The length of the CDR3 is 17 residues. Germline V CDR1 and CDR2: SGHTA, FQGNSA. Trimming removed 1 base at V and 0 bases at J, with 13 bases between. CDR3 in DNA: TGTGCCAGCAGCTTAGTTCGCGACGTCGGCTCCTACAATGAGCAGTTCTTC. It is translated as CASSLVRDVGSYNEQFF.

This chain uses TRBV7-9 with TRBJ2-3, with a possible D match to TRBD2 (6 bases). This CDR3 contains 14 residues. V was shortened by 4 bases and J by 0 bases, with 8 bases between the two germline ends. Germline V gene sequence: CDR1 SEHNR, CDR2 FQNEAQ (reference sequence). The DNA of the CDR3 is TGTGCCAGCAGCTCCAGCGGGAGCACAGATACGCAGTATTTT. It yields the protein CASSSSGSTDTQYF.

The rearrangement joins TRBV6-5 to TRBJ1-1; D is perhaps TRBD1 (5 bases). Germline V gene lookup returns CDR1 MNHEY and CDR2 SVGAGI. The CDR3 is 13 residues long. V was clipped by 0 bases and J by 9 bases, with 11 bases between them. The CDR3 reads CASSYSRGRKAFF. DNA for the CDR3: TGTGCCAGCAGTTACTCACGGGGCAGGAAAGCTTTCTTT.

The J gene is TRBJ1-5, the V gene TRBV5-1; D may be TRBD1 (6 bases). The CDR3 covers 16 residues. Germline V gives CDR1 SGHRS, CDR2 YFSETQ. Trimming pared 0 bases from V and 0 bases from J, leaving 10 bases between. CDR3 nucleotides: TGCGCCAGCAGCTTGGCCGGACAGCATAGCAATCAGCCCCAGCATTTT. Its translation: CASSLAGQHSNQPQHF.

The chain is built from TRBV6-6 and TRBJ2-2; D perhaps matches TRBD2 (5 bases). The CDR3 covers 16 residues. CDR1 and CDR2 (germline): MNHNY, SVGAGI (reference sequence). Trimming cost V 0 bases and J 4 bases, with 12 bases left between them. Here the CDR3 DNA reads TGTGCCAGCAGTTACTCGAAGGGAGAAGGCACCGGGGAGCTGTTTTTT. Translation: CASSYSKGEGTGELFF.

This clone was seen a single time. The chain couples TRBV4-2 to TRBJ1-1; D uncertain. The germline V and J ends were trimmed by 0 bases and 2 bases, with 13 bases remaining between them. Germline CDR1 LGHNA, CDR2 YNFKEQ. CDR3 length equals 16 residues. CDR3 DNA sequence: TGTGCCAGCAGCCAAGACGCCATGGGAGTCAACACTGAAGCTTTCTTT. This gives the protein CASSQDAMGVNTEAFF.

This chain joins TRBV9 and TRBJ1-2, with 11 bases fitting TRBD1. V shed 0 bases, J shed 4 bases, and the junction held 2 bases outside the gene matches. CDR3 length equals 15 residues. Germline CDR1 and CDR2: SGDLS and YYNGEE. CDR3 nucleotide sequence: TGTGCCAGCAGCGTAGTTGGGACAGGGGGCTATGGCTACACCTTC. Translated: CASSVVGTGGYGYTF.

CDR3 in DNA: TGCGCCAGCCGGGACAGGGGGCTTAATGAGCAGTTCTTC. It is translated as CASRDRGLNEQFF. This chain joins TRBV5-1 and TRBJ2-1; TRBD1 aligns across 12 bases. The germline CDR1 and CDR2 sequences are SGHRS and YFSETQ. Trimming at V came to 7 bases and at J to 7 bases, leaving 3 bases not matched to a gene. The CDR3 runs 13 residues. Full variable domain (rest looked up from reference TRBV5-1 and TRBJ2-1): KAGVTQTPRYLIKTRGQQVTLSCSPISGHRSVSWYQQTPGQGLQFLFEYFSETQRNKGNFPGRFSGRQFSNSRSEMNVSTLELGDSALYLCASRDRGLNEQFFGPGTRLTVL.

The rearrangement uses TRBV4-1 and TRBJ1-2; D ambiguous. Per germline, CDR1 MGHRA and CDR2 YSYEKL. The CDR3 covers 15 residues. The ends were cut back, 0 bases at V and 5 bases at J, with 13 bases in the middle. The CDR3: CASSQDADNPYGYTF. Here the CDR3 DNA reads TGCGCCAGCAGCCAAGACGCGGATAACCCATATGGCTACACCTTC.

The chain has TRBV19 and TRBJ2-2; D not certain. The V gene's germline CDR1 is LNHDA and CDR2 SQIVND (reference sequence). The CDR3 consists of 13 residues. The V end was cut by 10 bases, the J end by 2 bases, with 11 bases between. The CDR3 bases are TGTGCCACCAGAAGACAAAACACCGGGGAGCTGTTTTTT. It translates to CATRRQNTGELFF.

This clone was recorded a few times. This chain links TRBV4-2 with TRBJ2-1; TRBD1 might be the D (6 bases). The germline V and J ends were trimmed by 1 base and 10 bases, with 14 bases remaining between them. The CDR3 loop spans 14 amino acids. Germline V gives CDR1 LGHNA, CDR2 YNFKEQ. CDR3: CASSQALYRDEQFF. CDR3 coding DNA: TGTGCCAGCAGCCAAGCACTCTACAGGGACGAGCAGTTCTTC.

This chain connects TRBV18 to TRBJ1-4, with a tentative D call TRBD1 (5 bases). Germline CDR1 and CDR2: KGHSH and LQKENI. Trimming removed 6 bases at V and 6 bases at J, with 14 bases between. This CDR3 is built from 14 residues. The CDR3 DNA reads TGTGCCAGCTCCCTGTCGCTCAGGGATGAAAAACTGTTTTTT. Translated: CASSLSLRDEKLFF.

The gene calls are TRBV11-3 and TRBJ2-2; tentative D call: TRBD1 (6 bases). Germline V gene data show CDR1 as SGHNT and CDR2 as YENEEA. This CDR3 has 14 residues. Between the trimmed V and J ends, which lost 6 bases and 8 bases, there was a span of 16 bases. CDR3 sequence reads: CASRDSRLAGELFF. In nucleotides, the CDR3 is TGTGCCAGCAGGGACAGCCGTCTGGCGGGGGAGCTGTTTTTT. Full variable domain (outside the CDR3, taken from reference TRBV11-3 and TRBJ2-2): EAGVVQSPRYKIIEKKQPVAFWCNPISGHNTLYWYLQNLGQGPELLIRYENEEAVDDSQLPKDRFSAERLKGVDSTLKIQPAELGDSAVYLCASRDSRLAGELFFGEGSRLTVL.

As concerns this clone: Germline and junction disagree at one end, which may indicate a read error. Here the CDR3 reads CAISESGGTNSPPHF. For the CDR3, the DNA is TGTGCCATCAGTGAGTCTGGGGGGACGAATTCACCCCCCCACTTT. V gene TRBV10-3 combines with J gene TRBJ1-6; D is perhaps TRBD1 (5 bases). Germline values: CDR1 ENHRY, CDR2 SYGVKD. This CDR3 is 15 amino acids long.

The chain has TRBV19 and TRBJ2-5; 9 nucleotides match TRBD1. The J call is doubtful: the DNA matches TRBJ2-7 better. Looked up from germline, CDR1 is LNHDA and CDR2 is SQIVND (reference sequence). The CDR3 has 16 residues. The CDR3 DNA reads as TGTGCCAGTAGTATCGCCCTCGGACAGGGGACGGGCGAGCAGTACTTC. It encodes CASSIALGQGTGEQYF.

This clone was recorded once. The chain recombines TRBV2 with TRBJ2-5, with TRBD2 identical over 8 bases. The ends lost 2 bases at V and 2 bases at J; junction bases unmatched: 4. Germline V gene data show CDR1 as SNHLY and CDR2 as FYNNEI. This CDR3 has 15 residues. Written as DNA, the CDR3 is TGTGCCAGCAGTGAATTCGGGGGGGGACAAGAGACCCAGTACTTC. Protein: CASSEFGGGQETQYF.

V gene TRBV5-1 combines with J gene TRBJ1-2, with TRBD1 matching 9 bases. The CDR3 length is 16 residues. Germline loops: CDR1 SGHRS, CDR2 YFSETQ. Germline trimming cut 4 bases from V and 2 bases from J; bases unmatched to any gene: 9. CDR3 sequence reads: CASSRDRDTINYGYTF. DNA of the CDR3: TGCGCCAGCAGCCGGGACAGGGATACTATAAACTATGGCTACACCTTC.

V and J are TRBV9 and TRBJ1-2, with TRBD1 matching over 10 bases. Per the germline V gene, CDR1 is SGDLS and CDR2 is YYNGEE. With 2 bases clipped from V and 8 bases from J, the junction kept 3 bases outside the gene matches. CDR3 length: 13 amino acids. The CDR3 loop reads CASSVGTGEGYTF. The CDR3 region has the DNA TGTGCCAGCAGCGTTGGGACAGGGGAAGGCTACACCTTC. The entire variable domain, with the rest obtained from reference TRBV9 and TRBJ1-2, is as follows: DSGVTQTPKHLITATGQRVTLRCSPRSGDLSVYWYQQSLDQGLQFLIQYYNGEERAKGNILERFSAQQFPDLHSELNLSSLELGDSALYFCASSVGTGEGYTFGSGTRLTVV.

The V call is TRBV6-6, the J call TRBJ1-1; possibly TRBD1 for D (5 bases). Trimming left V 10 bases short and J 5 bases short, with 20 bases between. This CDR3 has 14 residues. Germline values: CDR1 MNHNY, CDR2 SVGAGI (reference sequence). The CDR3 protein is CATDLGGERTEAFF. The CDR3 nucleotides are TGTGCCACGGACTTGGGGGGAGAGAGGACTGAAGCTTTCTTT.

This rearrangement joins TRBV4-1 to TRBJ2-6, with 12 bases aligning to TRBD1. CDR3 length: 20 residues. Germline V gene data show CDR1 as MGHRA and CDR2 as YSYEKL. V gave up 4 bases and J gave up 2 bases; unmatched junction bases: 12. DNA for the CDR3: TGCGCCAGCAGCCCAGATTTGGGGGACAGGGGGCAGGCTGGGGCCAACGTCCTGACTTTC. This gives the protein CASSPDLGDRGQAGANVLTF.